One and the same sample provided the 31 T cell receptor beta chains below, sequenced in a study of shared clonotypes between healthy human individuals. Generated by immunoSEQ multiplex PCR, the TCRdb table keeps only in-frame clones and is missing some. The sample has a few million clones; roughly 92% are singletons. The sequenced sample consisted of naive CD4+ T cells sorted from blood. Subset here: CD45RA+ positively selected. These TCRs come from a man aged 18 to 30 in good health.

There are a few counts of this clone. This chain joins TRBV5-6 and TRBJ2-7; 9 nucleotides agree with TRBD2. CDR3 length: 14 amino acids. V trimming: 2 bases; J trimming: 6 bases; junction bases outside the gene matches: 6. Germline-derived CDR1 and CDR2 are SGHDT and YYEEEE. The CDR3 is CASSFPGLASEQYF. Written as DNA, the CDR3 is TGTGCCAGCAGCTTCCCGGGACTAGCCAGCGAGCAGTACTTC.

The rearrangement links TRBV4-1 to TRBJ2-7; perhaps D is TRBD1 or TRBD2 (5 bases each). The V gene lost 0 bases and the J gene lost 4 bases, with 10 bases spanning the gap. The CDR3 length is 14 residues. The germline CDR1 and CDR2 sequences are MGHRA and YSYEKL. The CDR3 region has the DNA TGCGCCAGCAGCCAAGAAACGGGACGTTACGAGCAGTACTTC. Its translation is CASSQETGRYEQYF.

The chain employs TRBV2 and TRBJ1-4; D might be TRBD1 (5 bases). V gave up 7 bases and J gave up 5 bases, with 17 bases separating them. The CDR3 extends over 15 amino acids. In germline, CDR1 is SNHLY, CDR2 FYNNEI. The CDR3 DNA reads as TGTGCCAGCACCGAAGGTCCGCGACAGAATGAAAAACTGTTTTTT. Protein sequence: CASTEGPRQNEKLFF.

The chain links TRBV6-5 to TRBJ1-2; 7 bases match TRBD1. The V gene end was trimmed by 5 bases and the J gene end by 5 bases; junction bases not matched to a gene: 11. The CDR3 length is 15 residues. The germline CDR1 and CDR2 sequences are MNHEY and SVGAGI. The CDR3 region is CASSRGTVSTYGYTF. As DNA, the CDR3 is TGTGCCAGCAGTCGCGGGACAGTGTCAACGTATGGCTACACCTTC.

The table lists this clone with a count of one. J is TRBJ2-5 and V is TRBV9, with unresolved D. V dropped 4 bases and J dropped 5 bases, with 6 bases sitting between them. This CDR3 comprises 11 residues. CDR1 is SGDLS, CDR2 YYNGEE, per germline. The CDR3 region has the DNA TGTGCCAGCAGCCAAGCCGAGACCCAGTACTTC. Residues: CASSQAETQYF.

As for this clone: The same CDR3 can be traced to other DNA sequences in this sample. V and J are TRBV11-2 and TRBJ2-1; D remains ambiguous. The ends were cut back, 0 bases at V and 0 bases at J, with 6 bases in the middle. The CDR3 runs to 15 residues. The germline V gene encodes CDR1 SGHAT and CDR2 FQNNGV. CDR3 in DNA: TGTGCCAGCAGCTTAGAGGGCAGCTCCTACAATGAGCAGTTCTTC. As protein: CASSLEGSSYNEQFF.

The count of this clone is one. This sequence joins TRBV7-4 and TRBJ2-7; D remains unclear. Germline V gene data show CDR1 as SGHVT and CDR2 as SQSDAQ. V gave up 4 bases and J gave up 0 bases, with 16 bases separating them. The length of the CDR3 is 16 residues. The CDR3: CASSSPRWGSSYEQYF. The CDR3 region has the DNA TGTGCCAGCAGCTCACCCCGCTGGGGTAGCTCCTACGAGCAGTACTTC.

This rearrangement joins TRBV4-1 to TRBJ1-4; TRBD1 matches at 7 bases. From germline, CDR1 is MGHRA and CDR2 YSYEKL. The CDR3 consists of 15 residues. V shed 3 bases, J shed 4 bases, and the junction held 5 bases outside the gene matches. The CDR3 region is CASSQAGTVNEKLFF. The CDR3, as DNA: TGCGCCAGCAGCCAGGCCGGGACAGTTAATGAAAAACTGTTTTTT.

The chain uses TRBV11-2 and TRBJ2-1, with D unclear. In germline, CDR1 is SGHAT, CDR2 FQNNGV. V lost 1 base and J lost 5, with 3 bases in between. The CDR3 totals 12 residues. Written as DNA, the CDR3 is TGTGCCAGCAGCTTAGCCCACAATGAGCAGTTCTTC. Translation gives CASSLAHNEQFF.

The chain links TRBV19 to TRBJ2-1; D possibly corresponds to TRBD2 (6 bases). Trimming removed 0 bases at V and 4 bases at J, with 16 bases between. This CDR3 has 17 amino acids. CDR1 and CDR2 from the germline V gene are LNHDA and SQIVND (reference sequence). The CDR3 protein is CASSIDGGWSVYNEQFF. The CDR3 DNA sequence: TGTGCCAGTAGTATAGATGGGGGGTGGAGCGTTTACAATGAGCAGTTCTTC.

This chain links TRBV6-5 with TRBJ1-2, with 7 bases identical to TRBD1. Germline assignment: CDR1 MNHEY and CDR2 SVGAGI. CDR3 length: 15 amino acids. The V gene end was trimmed by 5 bases and the J gene end by 1 base; junction bases not matched to a gene: 7. CDR3 DNA sequence: TGTGCCAGCAGTAAGGGACAGATCCTTAACTATGGCTACACCTTC. Amino acids: CASSKGQILNYGYTF.

The genes are TRBV30 and TRBJ1-6; D might be TRBD1 (5 bases). V was cut by 4 bases and J by 3 bases, with 22 bases left in between. Germline loops: CDR1 GTSNPN, CDR2 SVGIG (reference sequence). The CDR3 has 18 residues. CDR3 protein: CAWTRSRVPSFYNSPLHF. CDR3 sequence (DNA): TGTGCCTGGACCCGTTCCAGGGTGCCGTCTTTCTATAATTCACCCCTCCACTTT.

Written as DNA, the CDR3 is TGTGCCAGCAGCTCTCCCGGACTAGCGGGAGGAATGGAGCAGTTCTTC. Translating it yields CASSSPGLAGGMEQFF. This chain links TRBV7-2 with TRBJ2-1; TRBD2 agrees at 14 bases. There are 16 residues in the CDR3. With V trimmed by 4 bases and J by 10 bases, 9 bases remained unmatched. Germline-derived CDR1 and CDR2 are SGHTA and FQGNSA.

This clone was observed a few times. Within the sample, other DNA sequences also encode this same CDR3. The J gene is TRBJ1-5, the V gene TRBV6-1; D call uncertain. CDR3 size: 11 residues. Trimming cost V 3 bases and J 3 bases, with 0 bases left between them. CDR1 is MNHNS, CDR2 SASEGT, per germline. The CDR3 nucleotides are TGTGCCAGCAGTGACAATCAGCCCCAGCATTTT. It yields the protein CASSDNQPQHF.

The chain carries TRBV29-1 and TRBJ1-2; a possible D gene is TRBD1 (6 bases). This CDR3 has 14 amino acids. The germline V and J ends were trimmed by 3 bases and 2 bases, with 13 bases remaining between them. Germline V gives CDR1 SQVTM, CDR2 ANQGSEA. The CDR3 DNA is TGCAGCGTTGAGACAGGAGGGGCCAACTATGGCTACACCTTC. Its translation: CSVETGGANYGYTF.

This clone appeared a single time. The gene calls are TRBV5-5 and TRBJ1-2, with D perhaps matching TRBD1 (6 bases). Germline-derived CDR1 and CDR2 are SGHKS and YYEKEE (reference sequence). The V end lost 0 bases, the J end lost 2 bases, and 11 bases lay between the germline ends. This CDR3 spans 15 amino acids. This CDR3 is CASSLGWGQNYGYTF. The CDR3 DNA reads as TGTGCCAGCAGCTTGGGTTGGGGGCAGAACTATGGCTACACCTTC.

This rearrangement joins TRBV2 to TRBJ2-3, with TRBD2 identical over 7 bases. The V segment lost 6 bases and the J segment 2 bases; nucleotides outside the gene matches: 11. This CDR3 has 16 residues. CDR1 is SNHLY, CDR2 FYNNEI, per germline. CDR3 bases: TGTGCCAGCAGGTTGGGCGGGAGACCCGCCACAGATACGCAGTATTTT. Translating gives CASRLGGRPATDTQYF.

This chain links TRBV7-9 with TRBJ2-2, with 9 nucleotides matching TRBD1. Per germline, CDR1 SEHNR and CDR2 FQNEAQ (reference sequence). The trim removed 7 bases at V and 3 bases at J, leaving 3 bases unmatched. CDR3 length equals 14 residues. The CDR3 DNA is TGTGCCAGCACGGGACAGGGTCACACCGGGGAGCTGTTTTTT. Its protein is CASTGQGHTGELFF.

The V call is TRBV11-2, the J call TRBJ2-3, with TRBD2 matching 8 bases. The germline CDR1 and CDR2 sequences are SGHAT and FQNNGV. There are 16 residues in the CDR3. V was pared by 2 bases and J by 2 bases, with 6 bases of the junction left unmatched. In DNA, the CDR3 is TGTGCCAGCAGCTTAAACGGGAGGGGGACCACAGATACGCAGTATTTT. This translates into CASSLNGRGTTDTQYF.

The genes are TRBV7-2 and TRBJ1-2; unclear D gene. The V gene lost 1 base and the J gene lost 4 bases, with 10 bases spanning the gap. Per germline, CDR1 SGHTA and CDR2 FQGNSA. This CDR3 is built from 14 residues. CDR3 in amino acids: CASSLGGVVYGYTF. CDR3 DNA sequence: TGTGCCAGCAGCTTAGGCGGGGTGGTCTATGGCTACACCTTC.

The chain carries TRBV15 and TRBJ1-2; D remains ambiguous. The CDR3 runs 21 residues. V lost 1 base and J lost 3, with 30 bases in between. Germline CDR1 and CDR2: LNHNV and YYDKDF (reference sequence). The CDR3 region has the DNA TGTGCCACCAGCAGAGTCGTAATCCCTATTTCGCTCATCGGGAAGGACTATGGCTACACCTTC. As protein: CATSRVVIPISLIGKDYGYTF.

This clone was detected once. The CDR3 DNA reads TGTGCCAGCAACAGGGTGACCGGGGAGCTGTTTTTT. It codes for CASNRVTGELFF. This sequence joins TRBV2 and TRBJ2-2; the D gene is possibly TRBD1 (6 bases). V gave up 7 bases and J gave up 5 bases, with 8 bases separating them. This CDR3 comprises 12 residues. Germline V lookup: CDR1 SNHLY, CDR2 FYNNEI.

This clone appeared once. Other DNA sequences in this sample translate to the same CDR3. The chain has TRBV28 and TRBJ2-2; D not certain. Germline V gene data show CDR1 as MDHEN and CDR2 as SYDVKM. Trimming stripped 7 bases from V and 2 bases from J, with 5 bases between. The CDR3 length is 12 residues. CDR3: CASTENTGELFF. DNA of the CDR3: TGTGCCAGCACGGAAAACACCGGGGAGCTGTTTTTT. Based on the CDR3 plus reference TRBV28 and TRBJ2-2, the full variable domain is DVKVTQSSRYLVKRTGEKVFLECVQDMDHENMFWYRQDPGLGLRLIYFSYDVKMKEKGDIPEGYSVSREKKERFSLILESASTNQTSMYLCASTENTGELFFGEGSRLTVL.

The chain uses TRBV15 and TRBJ1-2, with unresolved D. Germline CDR1 and CDR2: LNHNV and YYDKDF (reference sequence). V lost 4 bases to trimming and J lost 6 bases, with 12 bases between them. This CDR3 region has 13 residues. CDR3 bases: TGTGCCACCAGCATTCAAGGGCCACATGGCTACACCTTC. Translation: CATSIQGPHGYTF.

The rearrangement joins TRBV5-1 to TRBJ2-2; D possibly corresponds to TRBD2 (5 bases). Germline values: CDR1 SGHRS, CDR2 YFSETQ. The ends were cut back, 1 base at V and 5 bases at J, with 12 bases in the middle. The CDR3 sequence is 15 residues long. Here the CDR3 DNA reads TGCGCCAGCAGCTTGTCCGCGGGTCGGACCGGGGAGCTGTTTTTT. Its translation is CASSLSAGRTGELFF.

This chain joins TRBV19 and TRBJ2-3; perhaps TRBD2 as D (5 bases). Germline V gives CDR1 LNHDA, CDR2 SQIVND (reference sequence). The CDR3 spans 14 residues. The germline V and J ends were trimmed by 3 bases and 2 bases, with 9 bases remaining between them. CDR3 sequence reads: CASSIRGPTDTQYF. In DNA, the CDR3 is TGTGCCAGTAGTATTCGAGGGCCCACAGATACGCAGTATTTT. Complete variable domain (other parts from reference TRBV19 and TRBJ2-3): DGGITQSPKYLFRKEGQNVTLSCEQNLNHDAMYWYRQDPGQGLRLIYYSQIVNDFQKGDIAEGYSVSREKKESFPLTVTSAQKNPTAFYLCASSIRGPTDTQYFGPGTRLTVL.

The V and J genes are TRBV7-9 and TRBJ2-7; 14 bases line up with TRBD2. V lost 4 bases, J lost 6 bases, and 5 bases stayed unmatched. Germline CDR1 reads SEHNR; CDR2 reads FQNEAQ (reference sequence). The CDR3 spans 15 residues. In DNA, the CDR3 is TGTGCCAGCAGCTGGGGACTAGCGGGAGACCCCGAGCAGTACTTC. Residues: CASSWGLAGDPEQYF.

The chain recombines TRBV6-5 with TRBJ2-7, with D hard to call. The CDR3 extends over 15 amino acids. Germline V lookup: CDR1 MNHEY, CDR2 SVGAGI. V gave up 2 bases and J gave up 4 bases, with 15 bases separating them. The CDR3 region has the DNA TGTGCCAGCAGTTACAGCCCGGACGCATTTTACGAGCAGTACTTC. Amino acids: CASSYSPDAFYEQYF.

The J gene is TRBJ2-5, the V gene TRBV19; 7 bases line up with TRBD1. The J segment lost 3 bases and the V segment lost 1 base, leaving 8 bases of the junction unmatched. Germline V gene lookup returns CDR1 LNHDA and CDR2 SQIVND (reference sequence). The CDR3 sequence is 16 residues long. CDR3 DNA: TGTGCCAGTAGTATAGTGGGGTGGGGGACAGAAGAGACCCAGTACTTC. It specifies CASSIVGWGTEETQYF.

The chain is built from TRBV6-6 and TRBJ2-2, with TRBD1 identical over 9 bases. The germline V gene encodes CDR1 MNHNY and CDR2 SVGAGI (reference sequence). V trimming: 4 bases; J trimming: 4 bases; junction bases outside the gene matches: 4. The CDR3 spans 15 residues. The DNA for the CDR3 is TGTGCCAGCAGTTCCGCGGACAGGGGCACCGGGGAGCTGTTTTTT. Amino acids: CASSSADRGTGELFF.

Concerning this clone: Other DNA sequences from this sample encode an identical CDR3 as well. The chain couples TRBV10-2 to TRBJ2-7; 13 bases align to TRBD2. V lost 5 bases to trimming and J lost 1 base; unmatched junction nucleotides: 2. CDR3 length: 15 amino acids. The germline CDR1 and CDR2 sequences are WSHSY and SAAADI. The CDR3 DNA follows: TGCGCCAGCAGTAGACTAGCGGGGGGTTCCTACGAGCAGTACTTC. Its protein product is CASSRLAGGSYEQYF.